Reported below is one TCR beta chain. The table lists this clonotype with many counts. Its target antigen remains unknown. No much larger clone exists at a distance of one base, and base qualities are not known. The CDR3 runs 14 residues from the cysteine to the phenylalanine. This entry keeps only the CDR3 DNA: 42 bases, framed from base 1. V is reduced by 0 bases and J by 0 bases, leaving a spacing of 3 bases between them. CDR1 SGHAT and CDR2 FQNNGV are derived from the germline V gene. This sample stems from a study of T cells in Graves' hyperthyroidism and ophthalmopathy (dated 2019 in TCRdb). In the study overall: Peripheral blood was collected at initial diagnosis, before any treatment. To identify TCR V-J signatures that set the groups apart, the researchers used a discovery cohort of about a hundred patients, made up of under 50 with Graves' ophthalmopathy and approximately 57 with stable Graves' hyperthyroidism. Whether ophthalmopathy could be predicted prospectively was tested in an independent validation cohort made up of approximately 19 hyperthyroidism patients plus 17 patients who later progressed to ophthalmopathy. The roughly 90 discovery patients were divided at random into training and test sets in a 7:3 ratio. In six Graves' hyperthyroidism patients, the study also compared T-cell repertoires from thyroid tissue with T-cell repertoires from blood. After blood sampling, hyperthyroidism patients were treated with methimazole at a starting dose of 30 mg daily, and ophthalmopathy patients were treated with high-dose intravenous methylprednisolone. The paper describes TCR Vbeta CDR3 sequencing of about 140 peripheral blood samples, made up of 43 ophthalmopathy patients, 70 to 75 hyperthyroidism patients and 17 progressor patients.

Amplification of TCR beta CDR3 regions was carried out from RNA transcripts. The first round of RT-PCR for the TCR CDR3 was performed with the HTBI primer set and the Qiagen OneStep RT-PCR kit. A second multiplex PCR round built the libraries, followed by size selection and purification. The libraries were sequenced on an Illumina HiSeq2000 using paired-end 100 bp reads. As for how the authors treated the data: SOAPnuke was used to process the raw data, with reads discarded if the reads contained adapters or uncalled bases, had a mean Phred below 15, or lacked an exact constant-primer or identifier match. High-quality paired reads were merged with COPE v1.2.5, and unique nucleotide sequences were defined as clonotypes. MiTCR v1.1 was used to align clonotypes to the IMGT TRBV, TRBD and TRBJ reference segments. Only V-J combinations with frequency above 0.0001, covering approximately 99% of repertoires, were analysed. The TCS score was defined as the ratio of F50 (clonal expansion) to E x V (chaos), calculated using BLOSUM62-based TCRdist between CDR3 peptides within each V-J. Welch's t-statistics and random forest reduced around 550 V-J features to some 14, which were used in a naive Bayes classifier (R e1071). TCRdb redid the processing of the public reads, applying fastp at Q25 and MiXCR, and retained in-frame beta chains. CDR3 protein duplicates are merged, each entry listing the most common genes and DNA. These V and J calls derive from TCRdb rather than the authors' analysis. The sample data list some 650,000 distinct CDR3 sequences, and about a sixth of these were observed just once. The ten top clones hold 2.5% to 4% of the sample.

The paper's findings and limits, for the study overall: In validation, the model predicted progression to ophthalmopathy a median of approximately 6.6 months before onset, with around 70% sensitivity and about 75% specificity. Sample size was not statistically predetermined, and investigators were not blinded to group allocation. Ophthalmopathy was separated from stable hyperthyroidism by a 13 V-J signature model, with approximately 89% sensitivity and approximately 81% specificity obtained in cross-validation and 80%/75% obtained in testing. Most expanded thyroid clonotypes (frequency above 0.001) were also detected in blood, suggesting blood repertoires may reflect thyroid immune responses.

Ophthalmopathy patients had moderately to severely active disease, Clinical Activity Score of at least 3, NOSPECS grade of at least 4, and duration under 3 months. Patients with uncontrolled infections, other autoimmune diseases, pregnancy or lactation were excluded. Clinical symptoms, serum thyroxine and TRAb, thyroid ultrasound, and orbital computed tomography formed the basis for the diagnoses. PBMCs were separated from under 12 ml of fresh peripheral blood using Ficoll-Paque density gradient centrifugation. Total RNA was extracted using Trizol reagent, and RNA quality was assessed on an Agilent 2100 Bioanalyzer.

The sequencing input was blood. The receptor was derived from a woman aged 40 to 49 with Graves' ophthalmopathy. The chain uses TRBV11-2 and TRBJ1-5; the D segment cannot be called with confidence. CDR3 sequence: CASSLDYSNQPQHF. In nucleotides, the sequence is TGTGCCAGCAGCTTAGATTATAGCAATCAGCCCCAGCATTTT.